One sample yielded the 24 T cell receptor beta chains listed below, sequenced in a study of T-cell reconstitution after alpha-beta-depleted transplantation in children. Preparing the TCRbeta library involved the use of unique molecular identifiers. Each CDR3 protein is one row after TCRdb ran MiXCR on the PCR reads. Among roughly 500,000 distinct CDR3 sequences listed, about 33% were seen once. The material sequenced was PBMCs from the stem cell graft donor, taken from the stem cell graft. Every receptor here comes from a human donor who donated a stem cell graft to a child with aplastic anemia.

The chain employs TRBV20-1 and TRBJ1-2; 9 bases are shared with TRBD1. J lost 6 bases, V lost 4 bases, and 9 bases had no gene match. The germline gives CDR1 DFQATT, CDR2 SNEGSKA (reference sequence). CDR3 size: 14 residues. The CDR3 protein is CSATGGTGLDGYTF. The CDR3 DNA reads TGCAGTGCTACCGGGGGGACAGGGCTCGATGGCTACACCTTC.

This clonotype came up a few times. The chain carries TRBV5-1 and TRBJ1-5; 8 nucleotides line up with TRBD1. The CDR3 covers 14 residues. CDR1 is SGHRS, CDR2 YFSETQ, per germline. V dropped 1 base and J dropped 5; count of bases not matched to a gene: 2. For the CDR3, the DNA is TGCGCCAGCAGCTTGATGACAGGGGATCAGCCCCAGCATTTT. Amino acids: CASSLMTGDQPQHF.

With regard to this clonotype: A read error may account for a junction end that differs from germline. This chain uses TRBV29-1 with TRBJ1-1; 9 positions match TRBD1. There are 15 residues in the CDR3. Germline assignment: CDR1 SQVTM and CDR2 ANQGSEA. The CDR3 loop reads CSVEEQGAYKAEAFF. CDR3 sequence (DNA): TGCAGCGTGGAAGAACAGGGGGCTTATAAAGCTGAAGCTTTCTTT.

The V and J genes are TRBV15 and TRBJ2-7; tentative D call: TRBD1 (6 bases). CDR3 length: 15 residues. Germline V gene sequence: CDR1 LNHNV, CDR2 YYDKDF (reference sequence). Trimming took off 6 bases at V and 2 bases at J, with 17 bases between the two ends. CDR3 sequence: CATSVGIWGPYEQYV. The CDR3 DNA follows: TGTGCCACCAGTGTTGGAATCTGGGGGCCCTACGAGCAGTACGTC.

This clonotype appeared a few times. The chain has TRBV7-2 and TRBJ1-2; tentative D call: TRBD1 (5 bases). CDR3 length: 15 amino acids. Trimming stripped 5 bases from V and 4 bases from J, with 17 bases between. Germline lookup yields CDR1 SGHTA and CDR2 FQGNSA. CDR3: CASSPGGTDVYGYTF. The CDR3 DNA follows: TGTGCCAGCAGCCCCGGAGGGACGGACGTCTATGGCTACACCTTC.

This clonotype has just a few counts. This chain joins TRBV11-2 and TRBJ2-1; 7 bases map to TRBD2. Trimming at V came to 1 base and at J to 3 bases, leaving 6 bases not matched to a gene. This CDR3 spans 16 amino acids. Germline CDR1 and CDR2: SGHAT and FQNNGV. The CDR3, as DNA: TGTGCCAGCAGCTTAGCGGGGGGAGAGTTCTACAATGAGCAGTTCTTC. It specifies CASSLAGGEFYNEQFF.

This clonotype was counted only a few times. The CDR3 DNA sequence: TGCAGTTACGCGACAGGGAGCCCTGAAGCTTTCTTT. Translated: CSYATGSPEAFF. J is TRBJ1-1 and V is TRBV20-1; 7 bases agree with TRBD1. The CDR3 length is 12 residues. CDR1 and CDR2 (germline): DFQATT, SNEGSKA (reference sequence). The trim removed 8 bases at V and 6 bases at J, leaving 9 bases unmatched.

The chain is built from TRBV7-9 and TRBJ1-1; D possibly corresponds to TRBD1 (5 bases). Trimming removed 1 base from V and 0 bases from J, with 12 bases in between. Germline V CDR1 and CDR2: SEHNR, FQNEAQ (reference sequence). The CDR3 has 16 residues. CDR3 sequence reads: CASSLVRGGVNTEAFF. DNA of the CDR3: TGTGCCAGCAGCTTAGTCCGGGGGGGGGTGAACACTGAAGCTTTCTTT.

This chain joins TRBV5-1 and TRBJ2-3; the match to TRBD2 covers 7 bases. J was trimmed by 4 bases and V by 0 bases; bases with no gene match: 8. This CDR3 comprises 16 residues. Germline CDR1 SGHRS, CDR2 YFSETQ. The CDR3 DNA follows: TGCGCCAGCAGCTTGGCCGGAGCGGGATGGGCAGATACGCAGTATTTT. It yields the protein CASSLAGAGWADTQYF.

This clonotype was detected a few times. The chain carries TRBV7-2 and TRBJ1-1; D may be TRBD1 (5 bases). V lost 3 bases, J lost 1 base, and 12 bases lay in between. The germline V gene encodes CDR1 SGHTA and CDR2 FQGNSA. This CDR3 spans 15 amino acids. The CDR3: CASSFKGPQNTEAFF. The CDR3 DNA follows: TGTGCCAGCAGCTTCAAGGGACCGCAGAACACTGAAGCTTTCTTT.

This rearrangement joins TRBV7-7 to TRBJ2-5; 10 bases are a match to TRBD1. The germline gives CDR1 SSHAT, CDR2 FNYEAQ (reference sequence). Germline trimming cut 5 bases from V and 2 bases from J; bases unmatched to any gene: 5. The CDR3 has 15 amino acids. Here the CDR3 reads CASSRLGQGQETQYF. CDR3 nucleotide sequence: TGTGCCAGCAGCCGATTGGGACAGGGGCAAGAGACCCAGTACTTC.

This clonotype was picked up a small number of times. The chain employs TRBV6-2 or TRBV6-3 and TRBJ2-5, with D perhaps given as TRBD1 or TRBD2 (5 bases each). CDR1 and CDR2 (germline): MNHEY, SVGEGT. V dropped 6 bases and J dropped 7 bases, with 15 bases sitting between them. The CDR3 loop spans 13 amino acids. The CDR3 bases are TGTGCCAGCAGACCGGGACCCACGGGGACCCAGTACTTC. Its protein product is CASRPGPTGTQYF.

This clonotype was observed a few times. CDR3 region: CATSRPQGVRGYGYTF. Here the CDR3 DNA reads TGTGCCACCAGCAGACCACAGGGGGTGCGTGGCTATGGCTACACCTTC. This chain uses TRBV15 with TRBJ1-2; 8 bases match TRBD1. The germline V gene encodes CDR1 LNHNV and CDR2 YYDKDF (reference sequence). V trimming: 2 bases; J trimming: 4 bases; junction bases outside the gene matches: 9. There are 16 residues in the CDR3. The variable domain in full, completed from reference TRBV15 and TRBJ1-2, reads DAMVIQNPRYQVTQFGKPVTLSCSQTLNHNVMYWYQQKSSQAPKLLFHYYDKDFNNEADTPDNFQSRRPNTSFCFLDIRSPGLGDTAMYLCATSRPQGVRGYGYTFGSGTRLTVV.

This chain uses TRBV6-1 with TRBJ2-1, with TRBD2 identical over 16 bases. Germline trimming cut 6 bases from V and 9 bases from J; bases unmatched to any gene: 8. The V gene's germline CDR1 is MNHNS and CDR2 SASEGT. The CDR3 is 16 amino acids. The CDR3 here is CASRSGTSGRVAEQFF. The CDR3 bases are TGTGCCAGCAGATCGGGGACTAGCGGGAGGGTAGCTGAGCAGTTCTTC.

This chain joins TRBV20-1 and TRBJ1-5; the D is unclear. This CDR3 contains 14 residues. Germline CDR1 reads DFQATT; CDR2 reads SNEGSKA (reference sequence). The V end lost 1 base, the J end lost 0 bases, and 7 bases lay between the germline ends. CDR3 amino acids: CSARGGDSNQPQHF. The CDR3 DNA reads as TGCAGTGCTAGAGGCGGGGATAGCAATCAGCCCCAGCATTTT.

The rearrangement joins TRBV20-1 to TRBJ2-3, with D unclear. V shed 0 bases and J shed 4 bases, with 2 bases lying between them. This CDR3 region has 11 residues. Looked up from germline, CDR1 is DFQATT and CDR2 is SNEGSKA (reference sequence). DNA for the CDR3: TGCAGTGCTAGAGAGGCAGATACGCAGTATTTT. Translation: CSAREADTQYF.

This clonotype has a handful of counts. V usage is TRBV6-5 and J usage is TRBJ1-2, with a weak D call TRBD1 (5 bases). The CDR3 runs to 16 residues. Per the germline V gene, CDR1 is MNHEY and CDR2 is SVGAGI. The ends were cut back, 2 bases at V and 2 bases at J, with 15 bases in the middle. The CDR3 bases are TGTGCCAGCAGTTACACCGGGGGATGGGGCAACTATGGCTACACCTTC. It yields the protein CASSYTGGWGNYGYTF.

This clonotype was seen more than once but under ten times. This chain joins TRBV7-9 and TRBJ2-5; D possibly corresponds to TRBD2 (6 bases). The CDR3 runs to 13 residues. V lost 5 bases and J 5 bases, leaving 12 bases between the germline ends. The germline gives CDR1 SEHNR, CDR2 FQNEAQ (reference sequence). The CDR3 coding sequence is TGTGCCAGCAGCATATTGACTAGGGAGACCCAGTACTTC. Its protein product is CASSILTRETQYF.

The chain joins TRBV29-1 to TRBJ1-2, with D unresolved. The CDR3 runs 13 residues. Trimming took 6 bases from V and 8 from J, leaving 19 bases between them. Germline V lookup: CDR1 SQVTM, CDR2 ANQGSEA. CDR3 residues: CSVKREKSEGYTF. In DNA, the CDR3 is TGCAGCGTGAAACGGGAGAAAAGCGAGGGCTACACCTTC.

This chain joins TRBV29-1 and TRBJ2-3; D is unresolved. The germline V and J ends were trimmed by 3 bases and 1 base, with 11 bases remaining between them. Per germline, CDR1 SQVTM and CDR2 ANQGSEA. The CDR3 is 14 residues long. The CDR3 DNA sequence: TGCAGCGTTGACGGCAGCCAGGGCACAGATACGCAGTATTTT. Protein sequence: CSVDGSQGTDTQYF.

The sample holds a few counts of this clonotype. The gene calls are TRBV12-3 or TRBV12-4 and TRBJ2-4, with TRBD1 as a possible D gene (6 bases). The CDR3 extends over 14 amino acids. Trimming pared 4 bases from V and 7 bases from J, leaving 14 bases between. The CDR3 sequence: CASSWRVTGNIQYF. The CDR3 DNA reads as TGTGCCAGCAGTTGGAGAGTAACAGGGAACATTCAGTACTTC.

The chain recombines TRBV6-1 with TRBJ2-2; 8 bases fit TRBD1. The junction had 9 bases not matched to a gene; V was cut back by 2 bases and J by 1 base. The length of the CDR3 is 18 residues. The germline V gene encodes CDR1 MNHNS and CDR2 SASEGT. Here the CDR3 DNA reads TGTGCCAGCAGTGAACTTAACGGGGGACAGGTGAACACCGGGGAGCTGTTTTTT. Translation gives CASSELNGGQVNTGELFF.

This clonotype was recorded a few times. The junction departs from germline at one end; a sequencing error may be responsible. The DNA of the CDR3 is TGCGCCAGCACCCAACTGCCTAGCGGGAGGAGAGACACCGGGGAGCTGTTTTTT. Its translation is CASTQLPSGRRDTGELFF. J is TRBJ2-2 and V is TRBV4-3; 11 positions agree with TRBD2. From germline, CDR1 is LGHNA and CDR2 YSLEER. The CDR3 is 18 residues long.

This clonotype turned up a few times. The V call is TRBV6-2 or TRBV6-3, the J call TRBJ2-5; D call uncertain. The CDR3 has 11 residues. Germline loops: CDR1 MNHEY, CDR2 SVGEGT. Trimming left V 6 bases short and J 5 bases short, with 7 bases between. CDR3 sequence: CASRDRETQYF. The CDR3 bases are TGTGCCAGCAGAGACCGCGAGACCCAGTACTTC.